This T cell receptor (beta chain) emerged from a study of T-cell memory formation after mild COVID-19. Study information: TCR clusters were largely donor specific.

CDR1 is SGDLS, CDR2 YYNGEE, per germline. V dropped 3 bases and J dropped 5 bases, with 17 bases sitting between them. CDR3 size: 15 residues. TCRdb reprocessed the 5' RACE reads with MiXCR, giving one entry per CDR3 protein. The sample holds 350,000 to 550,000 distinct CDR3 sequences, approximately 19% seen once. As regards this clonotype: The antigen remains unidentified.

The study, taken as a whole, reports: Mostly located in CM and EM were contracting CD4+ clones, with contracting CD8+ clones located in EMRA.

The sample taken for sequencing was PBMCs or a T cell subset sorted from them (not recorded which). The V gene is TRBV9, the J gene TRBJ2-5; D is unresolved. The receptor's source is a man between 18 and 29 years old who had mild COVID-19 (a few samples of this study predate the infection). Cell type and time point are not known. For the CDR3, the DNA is TGTGCCAGCAGCGGGTTGACTGGGAATCCGGAGACCCAGTACTTC. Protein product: CASSGLTGNPETQYF.